This T cell receptor (beta chain) was found in a study of a mutant IDH1 vaccine in newly diagnosed glioma. CDR1 is SGHRS, CDR2 YFSETQ, per germline. CDR3 size: 15 residues. V was shortened by 0 bases and J by 0 bases, with 6 bases between the two germline ends. Sequencing used immunoSEQ multiplex PCR; TCRdb keeps in-frame clones, though not all of them. The data show around 32,000 clones, roughly 80% seen once. Note on this clone: The antigen remains unidentified.

Time point reported: week 35, safety follow-up. Doses consisted of 300 ug of mutant IDH1 20-mer peptide each, paired with topical imiquimod. Every donor had a new WHO grade 3 or 4 astrocytoma that was IDH1-mutant, with loss of nuclear ATRX. This sequence originates from a young woman with glioma. The sample consisted of PBMCs, taken from a glioma patient whose treatment included an IDH1 peptide vaccine. The gene calls are TRBV5-1 and TRBJ1-4, with D unclear. The CDR3 loop reads CASSLGGSTNEKLFF. In nucleotides, the CDR3 is TGCGCCAGCAGCTTGGGAGGGTCAACTAATGAAAAACTGTTTTTT.